This record concerns one T cell receptor beta chain sequence. No antigen is known for it. The data were obtained in a study of shared clonotypes between healthy human individuals. V lost 0 bases and J lost 6; bases outside the gene matches: 7. The CDR3 covers 15 residues. Germline V lookup: CDR1 MNHEY, CDR2 SVGAGI. The donors were all Caucasian adults (living in Nashville, Tennessee). Study conclusions and caveats: A few donors had 4% to 5% of their naive CD4 clonotypes in common. A generally larger estimated richness was seen in naive subsets than in memory subsets.

Sequenced by immunoSEQ multiplex PCR; TCRdb stores in-frame clones only, minus some. Found here are 2 million to 2.5 million clones, 93% of them singletons; the top ten hold approximately 0.37%. The sequencing sample was made of naive CD4+ T cells from PBMCs. As for subset: CD45RA+ positively selected. The chain links TRBV6-5 to TRBJ2-7; TRBD2 matches at 8 bases. The source of this sequence is a man aged 18 to 29 in good health. Some clones in this sample may be carry-over from other donors' samples. Written as DNA, the CDR3 is TGTGCCAGCAGTTACTCTTCGGGAGGGCCGGCCGAGCAGTACTTC. This translates into CASSYSSGGPAEQYF.